The entry below describes one T cell receptor (beta chain). The sample originates from a study of blood T cell repertoires in COVID-19. Background on the study: The samples span acute and convalescent COVID-19 from the United States, Italy and Spain. PBMCs, B-cell-depleted T cells, or T cells were the source of the cDNA or gDNA that made up the material.

Original processing methods: Scientists estimated how many nucleated cells there were by amplifying reference gene primers. Libraries were prepared by immunoSEQ multiplex PCR; TCRdb keeps only in-frame clonotypes and omits some of them. Clone size and V and J calls were adopted from that table, with D and trimming inferred from the DNA. The data hold 150,000 to 200,000 clones, with 88% observed a single time. The sample comprised peripheral blood. The TCR originated in a human donor in a cohort sampled during active COVID-19.

CDR3 sequence (DNA): TGTGCCAGCAGCTTTTACAGGGGGATACAAGAGACCCAGTACTTC. It codes for CASSFYRGIQETQYF. V gene TRBV5-4 combines with J gene TRBJ2-5; TRBD1 agrees at 8 bases. The V gene end was trimmed by 2 bases and the J gene end by 2 bases; junction bases not matched to a gene: 5. The CDR3 runs to 15 residues. The V gene's germline CDR1 is SGHNT and CDR2 YYREEE (reference sequence).